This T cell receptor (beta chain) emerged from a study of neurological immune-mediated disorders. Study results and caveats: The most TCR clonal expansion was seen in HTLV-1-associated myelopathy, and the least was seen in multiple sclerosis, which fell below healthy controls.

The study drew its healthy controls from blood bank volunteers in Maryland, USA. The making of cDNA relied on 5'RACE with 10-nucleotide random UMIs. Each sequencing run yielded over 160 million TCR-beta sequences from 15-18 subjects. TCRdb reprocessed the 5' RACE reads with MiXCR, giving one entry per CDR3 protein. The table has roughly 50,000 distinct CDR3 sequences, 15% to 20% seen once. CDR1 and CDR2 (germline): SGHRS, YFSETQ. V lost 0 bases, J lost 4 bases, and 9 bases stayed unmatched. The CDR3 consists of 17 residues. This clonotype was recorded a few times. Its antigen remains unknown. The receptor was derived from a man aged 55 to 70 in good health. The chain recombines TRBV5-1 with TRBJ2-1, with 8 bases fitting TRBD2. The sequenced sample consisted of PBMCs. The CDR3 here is CASSLAFSSGAYNEQFF. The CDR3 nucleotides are TGCGCCAGCAGCTTGGCCTTTAGTAGCGGGGCGTACAATGAGCAGTTCTTC.